This TCR beta chain was observed in a study of CD8 T cells in Susac syndrome. The CDR3 has 13 amino acids. CDR1 GTSNPN and CDR2 SVGIG come from the germline V gene (reference sequence). V dropped 4 bases and J dropped 0 bases, with 4 bases sitting between them. Reverse transcription of about 0.5 to 1 ug RNA used random hexamers. TCRdb passed the immunoSEQ multiplex PCR reads through MiXCR, listing each CDR3 protein once. The sample has about 200,000 distinct CDR3 sequences, roughly 94% seen once. The sequenced material came from CD4+ T cells from PBMCs. The V call is TRBV30, the J call TRBJ1-6, with D unclear. This clonotype was sampled from a human donor with multiple sclerosis. The CDR3 here is CAWTVSYNSPLHF. The CDR3 DNA reads as TGTGCCTGGACAGTCTCCTATAATTCACCCCTCCACTTT.